This T cell receptor beta chain originates from a study of blood T cell repertoires in COVID-19. Background on the study: The origin of the acute and convalescent COVID-19 samples was the United States, Italy and Spain. T cells, B-cell-depleted T cells, or PBMCs provided the cDNA or gDNA that served as material.

As handled by the study authors: Nucleated cell counts were estimated from reference gene primer amplification. The protocol was immunoSEQ multiplex PCR, while the TCRdb copy is restricted to in-frame clones and leaves out a portion. V and J calls and clone size are copied from that table; D and trimming were computed from the DNA. The profile shows 10,000 to 15,000 clones, 75% to 85% of them singletons. This receptor was obtained from a man aged 35 to 55 with active or convalescent COVID-19. Sequenced material: peripheral blood.

The CDR3 region is CASSPLDRGGEETQYF. The CDR3 DNA follows: TGCGCCAGCAGCCCCCTGGACAGGGGAGGGGAAGAGACCCAGTACTTC. The J gene is TRBJ2-5, the V gene TRBV5-1; 9 positions match TRBD1. The CDR3 loop spans 16 amino acids. The germline gives CDR1 SGHRS, CDR2 YFSETQ. V lost 4 bases to trimming and J lost 3 bases; unmatched junction nucleotides: 10.